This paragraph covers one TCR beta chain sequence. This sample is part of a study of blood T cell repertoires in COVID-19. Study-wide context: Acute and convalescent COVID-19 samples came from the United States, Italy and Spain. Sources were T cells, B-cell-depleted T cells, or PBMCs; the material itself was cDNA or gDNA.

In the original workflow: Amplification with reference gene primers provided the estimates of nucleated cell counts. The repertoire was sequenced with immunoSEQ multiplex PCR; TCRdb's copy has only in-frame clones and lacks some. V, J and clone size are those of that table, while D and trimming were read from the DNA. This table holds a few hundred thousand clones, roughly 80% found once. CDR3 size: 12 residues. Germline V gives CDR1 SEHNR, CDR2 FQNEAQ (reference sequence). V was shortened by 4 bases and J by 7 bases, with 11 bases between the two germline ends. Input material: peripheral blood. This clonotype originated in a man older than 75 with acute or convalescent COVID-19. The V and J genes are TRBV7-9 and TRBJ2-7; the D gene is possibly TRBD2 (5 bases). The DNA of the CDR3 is TGTGCCAGCAGCTGGGGAGCGGAAGAGCAGTACTTC. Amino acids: CASSWGAEEQYF.